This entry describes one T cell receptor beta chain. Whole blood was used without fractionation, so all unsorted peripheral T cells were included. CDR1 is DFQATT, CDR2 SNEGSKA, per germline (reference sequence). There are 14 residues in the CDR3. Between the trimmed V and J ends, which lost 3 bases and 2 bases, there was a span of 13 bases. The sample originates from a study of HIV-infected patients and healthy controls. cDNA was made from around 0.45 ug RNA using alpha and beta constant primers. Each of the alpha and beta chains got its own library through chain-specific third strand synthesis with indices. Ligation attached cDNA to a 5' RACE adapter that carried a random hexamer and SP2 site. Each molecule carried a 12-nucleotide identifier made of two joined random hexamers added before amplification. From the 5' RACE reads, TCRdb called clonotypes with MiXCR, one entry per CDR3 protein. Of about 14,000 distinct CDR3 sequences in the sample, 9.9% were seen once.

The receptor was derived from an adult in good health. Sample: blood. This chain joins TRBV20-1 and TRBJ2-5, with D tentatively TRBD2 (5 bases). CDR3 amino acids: CSARDSLRQETQYF. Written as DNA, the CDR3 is TGCAGTGCTAGGGACTCCCTTAGGCAAGAGACCCAGTACTTC.